Below, 15 T cell receptor beta chains from the same sample are listed, as sequenced in a study of read filtering for tumor transcriptome and immune sequencing. The library was built from roughly 400 ng RNA with molecular barcoded adaptors for alpha/delta and beta/gamma chains. One entry per CDR3 protein, called by TCRdb with MiXCR from the reads. This sample has about 45,000 distinct CDR3 sequences; 20% occur once, and the top ten carry 30% to 45%. The sample was a population of CD138-negative cells sorted from bone marrow. Source of these receptors: a donor aged 40 or older with multiple myeloma.

On this clonotype: A much larger clone differs by one base, so this may be a read error. The chain links TRBV4-1 to TRBJ1-1; possibly TRBD1 for D (5 bases). Judging by the DNA end, TRBJ1-6 fits better; the J call may be wrong. Germline V gene sequence: CDR1 MGHRA, CDR2 YSYEKL. The length of the CDR3 is 14 residues. This chain's CDR3 is CASSQLRGNSPLHF. DNA for the CDR3: TGCGCCAGCAGCCAACTTAGGGGAAATTCACCCCTCCACTTT.

Concerning this clonotype: With a far larger clone one base away, a read error is the likely cause. This CDR3 reads CASNYLGTSTEAFF. The CDR3 nucleotides are TGTGCCAGCAATTACTTAGGGACATCCACTGAAGCTTTCTTT. The chain uses TRBV6-5 and TRBJ1-1; tentative D call: TRBD1 (6 bases). Germline CDR1 reads MNHEY; CDR2 reads SVGAGI. This CDR3 contains 14 residues.

This clonotype was recorded many times. This sequence joins TRBV20-1 and TRBJ1-5, with D possibly matching TRBD1 (6 bases). CDR1 DFQATT and CDR2 SNEGSKA come from the germline V gene (reference sequence). The CDR3 totals 17 residues. Between the trimmed V and J ends, which lost 1 base and 2 bases, there was a span of 18 bases. The CDR3: CSARVPPGAHGNQPQHF. The CDR3 DNA is TGCAGTGCTAGAGTCCCCCCAGGGGCGCATGGCAATCAGCCCCAGCATTTT.

The table lists this clonotype with many counts. CDR3 protein: CASSLVEGGSSGNQPQHF. For the CDR3, the DNA is TGTGCCAGCAGCTTAGTCGAAGGGGGCTCGTCGGGCAATCAGCCCCAGCATTTT. This chain joins TRBV7-2 and TRBJ1-5; 7 nucleotides agree with TRBD1. V lost 1 base and J lost 2; bases outside the gene matches: 11. The CDR3 is 18 amino acids. From germline, CDR1 is SGHTA and CDR2 FQGNSA. The whole variable domain, remainder taken from reference TRBV7-2 and TRBJ1-5, is GAGVSQSPSNKVTEKGKDVELRCDPISGHTALYWYRQSLGQGLEFLIYFQGNSAPDKSGLPSDRFSAERTGGSVSTLTIQRTQQEDSAVYLCASSLVEGGSSGNQPQHFGDGTRLSIL.

This clonotype was seen only a few times. The chain uses TRBV18 and TRBJ2-7, with 7 bases that match TRBD2. V was clipped by 0 bases and J by 5 bases; unmatched bases: 4. Germline CDR1 KGHSH, CDR2 LQKENI. The CDR3 length is 14 residues. CDR3 residues: CASSPPGLADEQYF. The CDR3 nucleotides read TGTGCCAGCTCACCACCGGGCCTAGCGGACGAGCAGTACTTC.

This clonotype was found many times. The DNA for the CDR3 is TGCAGCGTTGAAGTTCTCGACGGGGAAAAACTGTTTTTT. Protein product: CSVEVLDGEKLFF. This rearrangement joins TRBV29-1 to TRBJ1-4; the D is unclear. The germline gives CDR1 SQVTM, CDR2 ANQGSEA. CDR3 length: 13 residues. V gave up 1 base and J gave up 8 bases, with 11 bases separating them.

Concerning this clonotype itself: A read error is likely, as this CDR3 ends without the conserved phenylalanine or tryptophan. The rearrangement links TRBV28 to TRBJ1-1, with unresolved D. Germline assignment: CDR1 MDHEN and CDR2 SYDVKM. Trimming took off 6 bases at V and 4 bases at J, with 9 bases between the two ends. The CDR3 length is 12 residues. In DNA, the CDR3 is TGTGCCAGCAGGCCCGACGGCACTGAAGCTTTCCTT. Translated, it gives CASRPDGTEAFL.

The sample holds a few counts of this clonotype. The J gene is TRBJ2-5, the V gene TRBV4-1; D not resolved. CDR3 length: 16 amino acids. V lost 0 bases and J 1 base, leaving 12 bases between the germline ends. Germline V lookup: CDR1 MGHRA, CDR2 YSYEKL. The CDR3 loop is CASSQDPRAGQETQYF. The CDR3 region has the DNA TGCGCCAGCAGCCAAGATCCTCGGGCAGGCCAAGAGACCCAGTACTTC.

Relative to its sample, this clonotype is medium-sized. The V call is TRBV6-1, the J call TRBJ1-1; the match to TRBD1 covers 7 bases. V lost 6 bases and J lost 1; bases outside the gene matches: 2. The length of the CDR3 is 13 residues. Germline loops: CDR1 MNHNS, CDR2 SASEGT. In DNA form, the CDR3 reads TGTGCCAGCAGCGACAGGGAGAACACTGAAGCTTTCTTT. It yields the protein CASSDRENTEAFF.

This clonotype occurred a few times. V is TRBV2 and J is TRBJ1-1; 9 bases align to TRBD1. The CDR3 has 15 residues. V shed 6 bases, J shed 5 bases, and the junction held 10 bases outside the gene matches. CDR1 is SNHLY and CDR2 is FYNNEI in the germline V gene. Written as DNA, the CDR3 is TGTGCCAGCAGCGCCTGGGACAGGGAATGGACTGAAGCTTTCTTT. This translates into CASSAWDREWTEAFF.

This clonotype was found a few times. The chain recombines TRBV6-1 with TRBJ2-4, with a tentative D call TRBD1 (5 bases). The V gene's germline CDR1 is MNHNS and CDR2 SASEGT. V was shortened by 4 bases and J by 9 bases, with 10 bases between the two germline ends. The CDR3 is made up of 12 amino acids. DNA for the CDR3: TGTGCCAGCAGTGTATCAGGGTTCATTCAGTACTTC. It translates to CASSVSGFIQYF.

This chain connects TRBV28 to TRBJ2-1; TRBD1 matches 8 bases. V lost 4 bases to trimming and J lost 2 bases; unmatched junction nucleotides: 10. The V gene's germline CDR1 is MDHEN and CDR2 SYDVKM. CDR3 length: 17 amino acids. CDR3 bases: TGTGCCAGCAGTTATCAACCGAGACAGGGGACCTACAATGAGCAGTTCTTC. Amino acids: CASSYQPRQGTYNEQFF.

This clonotype was detected many times. The gene calls are TRBV28 and TRBJ2-1; TRBD2 matches 12 bases. The CDR3 has 16 residues. Germline loops: CDR1 MDHEN, CDR2 SYDVKM. Trimming at V came to 6 bases and at J to 4 bases, leaving 7 bases not matched to a gene. This CDR3 reads CASSTRTSGTYNEQFF. The CDR3 DNA reads TGTGCCAGCAGCACCCGGACTAGCGGGACTTACAATGAGCAGTTCTTC.

This clonotype was observed at least ten times. The chain has TRBV20-1 and TRBJ2-1; no firm D call. Germline V gene data show CDR1 as DFQATT and CDR2 as SNEGSKA (reference sequence). The ends were cut back, 4 bases at V and 12 bases at J, with 16 bases in the middle. The CDR3 covers 12 residues. The CDR3 protein is CSANTGGVGQFF. In nucleotides, the CDR3 is TGCAGTGCTAACACCGGCGGAGTTGGGCAGTTCTTC.

This clonotype was seen repeatedly, ten times or more. The chain combines TRBV29-1 with TRBJ1-5, with D possibly being TRBD1 (5 bases). Germline-derived CDR1 and CDR2 are SQVTM and ANQGSEA. The CDR3 is 14 residues long. V lost 6 bases and J 4 bases, leaving 16 bases between the germline ends. CDR3 residues: CSVITGTANQPQHF. DNA for the CDR3: TGCAGCGTGATTACCGGGACGGCGAATCAGCCCCAGCATTTT.